The subject of this entry is one TCR beta chain. No cognate antigen has been identified for it. No qualities accompany the bases; no much larger clone lies one base away. These data belong to a study of blood T cell repertoires in COVID-19 (dated by TCRdb to the early 2020s). In terms of the full investigation: The collaborator samples originated in the United States, Italy and Spain and spanned the acute and convalescent phases of COVID-19. Where available, HLA class I and class II types were taken from metadata supplied by the sample provider and were not determined by assay-based typing. The repertoires were made available in a free public database intended to serve as a resource for research on the immune response to SARS-CoV-2. The dataset comprised deeply sampled blood TCRbeta repertoires from subjects exposed to, actively infected with, or recovered from COVID-19. The material from the prospective study consisted of cDNA or gDNA derived from T cells, B-cell-depleted T cells, or PBMCs. Sample metadata almost always included a de-identified subject ID, COVID-19 status, age in years and sex. Samples were obtained from the ongoing ImmuneRACE study (first 160 participants) and from over 1,000 subjects provided by 6 global collaborators. Results and caveats for the whole study, not just this receptor: The amount of clinical and demographic metadata varied by source and participant and was provided uncurated.

From the cysteine through the phenylalanine, the CDR3 covers 15 amino acids. Only the CDR3 DNA stays, 45 bases, in frame from base 1. V is pruned by 5 bases and J by 4 bases, leaving 9 bases of the junction without a gene match. Taken from the germline V gene (reference sequence), the CDR1 and CDR2 loops are LNHNV and YYDKDF. Each collaborating institution followed its own protocols to collect whole blood in K2EDTA tubes. Collaborator samples were shipped for TCRbeta analysis as frozen whole blood, isolated PBMCs, or DNA extracted from either sample type. The immunoSEQ Assay, a bias-controlled multiplex PCR, was used to amplify TCRbeta CDR3 regions from genomic DNA. In the source study's methods: Nucleated cell counts per sample were estimated from amplification of reference gene primers within the assay. To quantify the absolute abundance of each unique TCRbeta CDR3 rearrangement, sequence reads were collapsed and filtered. For each sample, productive Simpson clonality was calculated as the square root of Simpson's diversity index across productive rearrangements. TCRdb retrieved this table from immuneACCESS and kept in-frame rearrangements only. Not all clones are present; in checked studies, unresolved V genes account for under half, and no reason is known for the remainder. V and J calls plus clone size are reproduced from that table; the DNA served to infer D and trimming. Present in this sample are 150,000 to 200,000 clones, approximately 87% of which were seen just once. The ten largest clones capture around 2.3% of the sample.

The chain employs TRBV15 and TRBJ2-7, and TRBD1 matches 9 of the central bases. Sequencing was done on a sample of peripheral blood. The origin of this receptor is a man aged 35 to 55 with active or convalescent COVID-19. CDR3 sequence: CATSARTGVTYEQYF. The DNA reads as follows: TGTGCCACCAGCGCCCGGACAGGGGTAACTTACGAGCAGTACTTC.